This TCR beta chain was recovered during a study of CD8 T cells in ankylosing spondylitis. General study results and limits: It appeared that ankylosing spondylitis blood was characterized by a TCR beta motif of under ten highly homologous variants. A number of the motif variants had already been described in reactive arthritis synovial fluid and blood.

Trimming removed 4 bases from V and 5 bases from J; junction bases left unmatched: 2. CDR3 length: 15 amino acids. CDR1 and CDR2 from the germline V gene are SGHTA and FQGTGA. Many counts were recorded for this clonotype. Its specificity is not known. TCR beta libraries were made by quantitative 5'-RACE with molecular barcodes. TCRdb re-called the 5' RACE reads through MiXCR, storing one row per CDR3 protein. Of some 120,000 distinct CDR3 sequences listed, roughly 15% are singletons. This sequence was found in a female donor with ankylosing spondylitis or in good health (not recorded which). The chain recombines TRBV7-3 with TRBJ2-3, with 14 bases matching TRBD2. The sequencing sample was made of blood, either unsorted or a sorted T cell fraction (not recorded which). CDR3 in amino acids: CASSYGTSGRDTQYF. The CDR3 DNA follows: TGTGCCAGCAGCTACGGGACTAGCGGGAGAGATACGCAGTATTTT.